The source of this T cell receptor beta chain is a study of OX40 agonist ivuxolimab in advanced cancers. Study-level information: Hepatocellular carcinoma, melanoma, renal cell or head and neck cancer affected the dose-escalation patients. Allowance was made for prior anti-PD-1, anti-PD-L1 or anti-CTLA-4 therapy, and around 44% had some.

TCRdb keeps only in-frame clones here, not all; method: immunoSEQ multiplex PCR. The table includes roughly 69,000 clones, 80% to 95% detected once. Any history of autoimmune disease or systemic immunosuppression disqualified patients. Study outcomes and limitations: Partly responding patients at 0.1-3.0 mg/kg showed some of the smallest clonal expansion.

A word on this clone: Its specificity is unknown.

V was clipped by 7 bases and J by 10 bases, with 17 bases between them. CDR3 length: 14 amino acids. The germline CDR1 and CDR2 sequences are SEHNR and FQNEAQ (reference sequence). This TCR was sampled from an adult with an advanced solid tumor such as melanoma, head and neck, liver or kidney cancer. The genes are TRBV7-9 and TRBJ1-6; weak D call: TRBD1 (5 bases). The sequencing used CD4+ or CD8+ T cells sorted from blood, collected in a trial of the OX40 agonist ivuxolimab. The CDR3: CASTRTVGESPLHF. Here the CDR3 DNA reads TGTGCCAGCACCCGAACGGTAGGGGAATCACCCCTCCACTTT. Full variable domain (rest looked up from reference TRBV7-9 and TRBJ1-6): DTGVSQNPRHKITKRGQNVTFRCDPISEHNRLYWYRQTLGQGPEFLTYFQNEAQLEKSRLLSDRFSAERPKGSFSTLEIQRTEQGDSAMYLCASTRTVGESPLHFGNGTRLTVT.